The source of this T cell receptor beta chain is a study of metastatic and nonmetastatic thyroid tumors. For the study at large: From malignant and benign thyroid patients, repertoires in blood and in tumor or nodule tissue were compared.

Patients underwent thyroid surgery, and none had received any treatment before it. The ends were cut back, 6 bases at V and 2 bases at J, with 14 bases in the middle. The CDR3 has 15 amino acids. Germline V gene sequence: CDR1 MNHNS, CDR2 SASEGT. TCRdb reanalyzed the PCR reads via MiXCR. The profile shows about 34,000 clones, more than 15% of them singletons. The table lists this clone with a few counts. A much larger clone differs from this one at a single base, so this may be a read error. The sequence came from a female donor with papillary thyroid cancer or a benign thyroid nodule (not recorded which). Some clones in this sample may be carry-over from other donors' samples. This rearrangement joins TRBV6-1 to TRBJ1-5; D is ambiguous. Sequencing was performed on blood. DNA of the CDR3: TGTGCCAGCAGCCTCGAAGGGTTGGGCAATCAGCCCCAGCATTTT. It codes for CASSLEGLGNQPQHF.